Below, 8 T cell receptor beta chains from the same sample are listed, as sequenced in a study of T cells in Graves' hyperthyroidism and ophthalmopathy (dated by TCRdb to between 2018 and 2021). The library came from multiplex PCR. Instrument used: Illumina HiSeq 2000. The TCR beta CDR3 regions were amplified from the RNA transcripts. The first round of RT-PCR for the TCR CDR3 was performed with the HTBI primer set and the Qiagen OneStep RT-PCR kit. In-frame beta chains were kept once TCRdb had trimmed the public reads at Q25 with fastp and called clones with MiXCR. Merged by CDR3 protein, the rows form single entries marked with the most common genes and DNA. The sample table records about 610,000 distinct CDR3 sequences; roughly 15% of these occur just once. The ten most abundant clones make up around 4.1% of the sample. Sequencing input: blood. The receptor source for this set is a woman in her 40s with Graves' ophthalmopathy.

This clonotype was counted many times. This chain joins TRBV6-1 and TRBJ2-3; 11 bases match TRBD2. There are 15 residues in the CDR3. The V gene's germline CDR1 is MNHNS and CDR2 SASEGT. The J segment lost 4 bases and the V segment lost 6 bases, leaving 6 bases of the junction unmatched. This CDR3 is CASRLAGEVSDTQYF. The CDR3 DNA sequence: TGTGCCAGCAGACTAGCGGGAGAGGTGTCAGATACGCAGTATTTT.

This clonotype was seen ten or more times. The CDR3 DNA follows: TGCAGTGCTACGGGACTAGCGGAAACAGATACGCAGTATTTT. This translates into CSATGLAETDTQYF. The chain links TRBV20-1 to TRBJ2-3, with 11 bases that match TRBD2. Germline V lookup: CDR1 DFQATT, CDR2 SNEGSKA (reference sequence). V trimming: 4 bases; J trimming: 3 bases; junction bases outside the gene matches: 3. CDR3 length: 14 amino acids.

At least ten counts were recorded for this clonotype. CDR3 residues: CASSPGTGPEAFF. The CDR3 DNA is TGTGCCAGCAGCCCCGGGACAGGCCCTGAAGCTTTCTTT. This rearrangement joins TRBV3-1 to TRBJ1-1; 8 bases line up with TRBD1. The CDR3 covers 13 residues. Germline CDR1 and CDR2: LGHDT and YNNKEL (reference sequence). Losses at the gene ends were 4 bases for V and 6 bases for J; bases not matched to a gene: 4.

V and J are TRBV20-1 and TRBJ2-7; D might be TRBD2 (6 bases). Germline V gene lookup returns CDR1 DFQATT and CDR2 SNEGSKA (reference sequence). V lost 1 base to trimming and J lost 4 bases, with 17 bases between them. This CDR3 spans 15 amino acids. CDR3 bases: TGCAGTGCTAGAGGCCTACTCGGGACTCCGTACGAGCAGTACTTC. Its translation: CSARGLLGTPYEQYF.

This clonotype was detected a few times. The chain combines TRBV6-2 or TRBV6-3 with TRBJ1-1; D is undetermined. V gave up 6 bases and J gave up 1 base, with 15 bases separating them. This CDR3 has 15 amino acids. The germline CDR1 and CDR2 sequences are MNHEY and SVGEGT. CDR3 in amino acids: CASSPHGGRNTEAFF. The CDR3 nucleotides are TGTGCCAGCAGCCCTCATGGAGGGAGGAACACTGAAGCTTTCTTT.

The sample holds a few counts of this clonotype. The chain joins TRBV12-3 or TRBV12-4 to TRBJ1-1, with a tentative D call TRBD1 (6 bases). Trimming left V 8 bases short and J 3 bases short, with 16 bases between. The CDR3 length is 14 residues. CDR3 in DNA: TGTGCCAGCGGATGGTCAGGGGTCGACACTGAAGCTTTCTTT. Protein: CASGWSGVDTEAFF.

This clonotype was seen many times. The chain links TRBV6-1 to TRBJ2-7; D is perhaps TRBD1 (5 bases). Germline CDR1 reads MNHNS; CDR2 reads SASEGT. Trimming cost V 3 bases and J 3 bases, with 12 bases left between them. The CDR3 is 14 amino acids. CDR3 region: CASSDKQEFYEQYF. The CDR3, as DNA: TGTGCCAGCAGTGATAAACAGGAGTTCTACGAGCAGTACTTC.

This clonotype was recorded a few times. CDR3 coding DNA: TGTGCCAGCAGTTTGGAGGCCCGTGTCACCATATATTTT. Residues: CASSLEARVTIYF. This rearrangement joins TRBV12-3 or TRBV12-4 to TRBJ1-3, with unresolved D. This CDR3 has 13 residues. The V and J ends lost 3 bases and 9 bases respectively, with 12 bases between them.